This is a list of T cell receptor beta chains from one sample in a study of cytomegalovirus exposure and HLA in healthy donors. Produced via immunoSEQ multiplex PCR; TCRdb's table is partial and in-frame only. The sample includes approximately 170,000 clones, around three quarters of them seen just once. Specimen: PBMCs. Receptors were obtained from a woman between 50 and 59 years old in good health and CMV-seronegative. Each CDR3 is given with its conserved first and last residue. The D gene is left open where the match is weak. Only some rows state a clone size, as once, few, many or a class for expanded clones.

j_gene | d_gene | abundance | v_gene | CDR3nt | CDR3aa
TRBJ2-3 | - | once | TRBV10-3 | TGTGCCATCATGATGCAGACTCGGGATACGCAGTATTTT | CAIMMQTRDTQYF
TRBJ2-7 | TRBD2 | - | TRBV9 | TGTGCCAGCAGTTCGGGAGGTCGGGACGAGCAGTACTTC | CASSSGGRDEQYF
TRBJ1-5 | - | - | TRBV5-5 | TGTGCCAGCAGCTTCAGGCCGATCCGCAATCAGCCCCAGCATTTT | CASSFRPIRNQPQHF
TRBJ2-4 | - | - | TRBV15 | TGTGCCACCAGCACTGACCAGGGATGGGGAAACATTCAGTACTTC | CATSTDQGWGNIQYF
TRBJ2-7 | - | - | TRBV6-9 | TGTGCCAGCACTTGGGAAGACAGAACCTACGAGCAGTACTTC | CASTWEDRTYEQYF
TRBJ2-7 | - | - | TRBV7-3 | TGTGCCAGCAGCTTATGGGGAGGGGGTCCCTACGAGCAGTACTTC | CASSLWGGGPYEQYF
TRBJ1-1 | - | - | TRBV28 | TGTGCCAGCAGTCTAATGGACAGCACTGAAGCTTTCTTT | CASSLMDSTEAFF
TRBJ2-7 | - | - | TRBV7-2 | TGTGCCAGCAGCTTGCGGCCTCAGCGCTCGTCCGACGAGCAGTACTTC | CASSLRPQRSSDEQYF
TRBJ2-2 | - | few | TRBV7-3 | TGTGCCAGCAGCTTGCGGACCGGGGAGCTGTTTTTT | CASSLRTGELFF
TRBJ2-5 | - | few | TRBV9 | TGTGCCAGCAGCGTATCCCAGCAAGAGACCCAGTACTTC | CASSVSQQETQYF
TRBJ1-6 | TRBD1 | - | TRBV6-1 | TGTGCCAGCAGTGAGGGCCGGGACAGAAATTCACCCCTCCACTTT | CASSEGRDRNSPLHF
TRBJ1-5 | TRBD1 | - | TRBV6-1 | TGTGCCAGCAGTGTGGCGACAGGGCGACAGCCCCAGCATTTT | CASSVATGRQPQHF
TRBJ2-3 | TRBD2 | - | TRBV5-4 | TGTGCCAGCAGCTTGGACGGGAGGTGGAGCACAGATACGCAGTATTTT | CASSLDGRWSTDTQYF
TRBJ1-3 | - | - | TRBV6-5 | TGTGCCAGCAAAGACAGGTCCTCTGGAAACACCATATATTTT | CASKDRSSGNTIYF
TRBJ2-7 | - | - | TRBV4-3 | TGCGCCAGCAGCCAAGACAGATCCAGGGGAACCTACGAGCAGTACTTC | CASSQDRSRGTYEQYF
TRBJ1-2 | - | once | TRBV28 | TGTGCCAGCAGTTTACAGGGGAACTATGGCTACACCTTC | CASSLQGNYGYTF
TRBJ2-2 | TRBD2 | - | TRBV5-5 | TGTGCCAGCAGCTTGCGGGAGGGGACCGGGGAGCTGTTTTTT | CASSLREGTGELFF
TRBJ2-4 | - | - | TRBV7-9 | TGTGCCAGCGGCTCAGCCTTAGCCAAAAACATTCAGTACTTC | CASGSALAKNIQYF
TRBJ1-2 | - | - | TRBV5-1 | TGCGCCAGCAGCTCGCGGGACGGAACTAACTATGGCTACACCTTC | CASSSRDGTNYGYTF
TRBJ1-5 | - | few | TRBV30 | TGTGCCTGGAGTGTTGAGAGCAATCAGCCCCAGCATTTT | CAWSVESNQPQHF
TRBJ2-5 | TRBD2 | - | TRBV28 | TGTGCCAGCAGTTTTTTGAGAGGGAGGGGCGGAGAGACCCAGTACTTC | CASSFLRGRGGETQYF
TRBJ2-7 | TRBD1 | - | TRBV11-3 | TGTGCCAGCAGCTCCGGGACAGGGTCCATGATACAGTACTTC | CASSSGTGSMIQYF
TRBJ2-1 | - | - | TRBV7-3 | TGTGCCAGCAGCCGGTCAGGACGCAGGGGCTCCTACAATGAGCAGTTCTTC | CASSRSGRRGSYNEQFF
TRBJ2-7 | TRBD1 | - | TRBV6-1 | TGTGCCAGCAGTGAATTGGGGACAGGCTCCTACGAGCAGTACTTC | CASSELGTGSYEQYF